The 23 T cell receptor beta chains in this list originate from one sample, sequenced in a study of tissue T cells after allogeneic stem cell transplantation. Measured with immunoSEQ multiplex PCR; TCRdb has only the in-frame clones, and not every one. Of approximately 50,000 clones in the sample, about 73% were seen once. Sequencing input: sorted cells pooled from one or two spleens. The receptors originated from a pool of C57BL/6 mice in good health.

This clone was observed a handful of times. Germline and genes: mouse. Read data end 1 residue before the CDR3 end; the end is taken from the germline J gene. The chain carries TRBV31 and TRBJ2-2, with a tentative D call TRBD1 (6 bases). Germline CDR1 GKSSPN, CDR2 SITVG. V dropped 7 bases and J dropped 4 bases, with 13 bases sitting between them. This CDR3 comprises 13 residues. The CDR3 protein is CAFQGSGTGQLYF. The part of the CDR3 DNA that was read is TGTGCCTTCCAGGGGTCGGGCACCGGGCAGCTCTAC.

Points on this clone: Gene labels here are mouse ones. Read data end 1 residue before the CDR3 end; the end is taken from the germline J gene. This specimen includes other DNA sequences encoding the same CDR3. The chain uses TRBV29 and TRBJ2-4; 11 positions match TRBD2. This CDR3 has 16 amino acids. Germline trimming cut 5 bases from V and 0 bases from J; bases unmatched to any gene: 4. Germline-derived CDR1 and CDR2 are MSHET and SYDVDS. Incomplete CDR3 DNA: TGTGCTAGCAGTCTCGGGACTGGGGGTAGTCAAAACACCTTGTAC. This codes for CASSLGTGGSQNTLY. The full CDR3 protein reads CASSLGTGGSQNTLYF.

Points on this clone: Genes here carry mouse names. The read stops 1 residue short of the end of the CDR3; the missing end is completed from the germline J gene. The V gene is TRBV26, the J gene TRBJ2-5; possible D gene TRBD1, 6 bases. Germline CDR1 and CDR2: KGHPV and FQNQEV (reference sequence). V lost 8 bases and J lost 3, with 9 bases in between. CDR3 length equals 12 residues. The sequenced CDR3 bases are TGTGCCAGCTCGGGACATCAAGACACCCAGTAC. Translated, it gives CASSGHQDTQY. The full CDR3 protein reads CASSGHQDTQYF.

In regard to this clone: Mouse gene names apply. The read comes to an end 1 residue before the CDR3 does, leaving the germline J gene to fill in the end. The V call is TRBV1, the J call TRBJ2-4, with D hard to call. Between the trimmed V and J ends, which lost 3 bases and 3 bases, there was a span of 4 bases. Germline assignment: CDR1 NSQYPW and CDR2 LRSPGD (reference sequence). There are 12 residues in the CDR3. CDR3 DNA, as far as it was read: TGCACCTGCAGTGCTCCCCAAAACACCTTGTAC. Amino acids: CTCSAPQNTLY. The whole CDR3 protein is CTCSAPQNTLYF. Based on the CDR3 plus reference TRBV1 and TRBJ2-4, the full variable domain is VTLLEQNPRWRLVPRGQAVNLRCILKNSQYPWMSWYQQDLQKQLQWLFTLRSPGDKEVKSLPGADYLATRVTDTELRLQVANMSQGRTLYCTCSAPQNTLYFGAGTRLSVL.

Concerning this clone: Gene names are mouse gene names. The DNA ends 1 residue before the CDR3 does, and the rest of the CDR3 is filled in from the germline J gene. The gene calls are TRBV19 and TRBJ1-3; a possible D gene is TRBD1 (6 bases). The CDR3 length is 14 residues. The germline V gene encodes CDR1 FNHDT and CDR2 SITEND (reference sequence). Trimming removed 2 bases at V and 6 bases at J, with 12 bases between. The CDR3 sequence is CASSIGGGENTLYF. Partial CDR3 DNA: TGTGCCAGCAGTATCGGCGGGGGCGAAAATACGCTCTAT.

As concerns this clone: The gene names here belong to mouse. The read halts 1 residue ahead of the CDR3 end, with the missing end drawn from the germline J gene. The chain employs TRBV13-2 and TRBJ1-5, with TRBD1 matching 7 bases. CDR3 length: 15 amino acids. The J segment lost 0 bases and the V segment lost 3 bases, leaving 3 bases of the junction unmatched. The germline V gene encodes CDR1 NNHNN and CDR2 SYGAGS (reference sequence). CDR3 residues: CASGGGQYNNQAPLF. The sequenced part of the CDR3 DNA is TGTGCCAGCGGTGGGGGACAGTATAACAACCAGGCTCCGCTT.

With respect to this clone: The genes are named according to mouse. The read ends 1 residue shy of where the CDR3 ends; the end is completed using the germline J gene. The J gene is TRBJ2-5, the V gene TRBV12-2, with D hard to call. The CDR3 has 12 residues. The V end lost 0 bases, the J end lost 3 bases, and 3 bases lay between the germline ends. The germline V gene encodes CDR1 SGHLS and CDR2 HYDKME. The DNA read from the CDR3 is TGTGCCAGCTCTCTCGCTCAAGACACCCAGTAC. Its protein is CASSLAQDTQY. The full CDR3 protein is CASSLAQDTQYF.

Points on this clone: The gene names given are mouse names. The read ends 1 residue early relative to the CDR3; the germline J gene fills the gap. The V and J genes are TRBV29 and TRBJ1-5, with 8 bases identical to TRBD1. The germline CDR1 and CDR2 sequences are MSHET and SYDVDS. The CDR3 length is 12 residues. The ends lost 4 bases at V and 8 bases at J; junction bases unmatched: 2. CDR3: CASSSRGRAPLF. The DNA read from the CDR3 is TGTGCTAGCAGTTCCAGGGGGCGAGCTCCGCTT.

This clone has only one observation. Gene names denote mouse genes. The observed sequence ends 1 residue before the CDR3 terminus, with the missing tail filled in from the germline J gene. The gene calls are TRBV2 and TRBJ2-5; 7 positions match TRBD2. V was pared by 0 bases and J by 4 bases, with 1 base of the junction left unmatched. Germline assignment: CDR1 LGHNA and CDR2 YSYQKL. The CDR3 loop spans 14 amino acids. CDR3 DNA (partial): TGTGCCAGCAGCCAAGATTGGGGGGAAGACACCCAGTAC. Amino acids: CASSQDWGEDTQY. The CDR3 in full is CASSQDWGEDTQYF.

In the case of this clone: Here the gene names and germline are mouse. The part of the CDR3 DNA that was read is TGTGCCAGCAGTCCCGGACAGGGGGACCAAGACACCCAGTAC. Translation gives CASSPGQGDQDTQY. The CDR3 reads in full as CASSPGQGDQDTQYF. The genes are TRBV3 and TRBJ2-5; 10 positions agree with TRBD1. The sequenced fragment ends 1 residue before the CDR3 boundary, so the rest is inferred from the germline J gene. The CDR3 spans 15 residues. The germline gives CDR1 SNHLY, CDR2 FYNGKV (reference sequence). V dropped 6 bases and J dropped 1; count of bases not matched to a gene: 4.

With respect to this clone: The genes and germline here are from mouse. The sequence runs out 1 residue before the end of the CDR3; the remainder is reconstructed from the germline J gene. The V and J genes are TRBV13-1 and TRBJ1-1, with D possibly being TRBD1 (6 bases). This CDR3 is built from 12 residues. V was clipped by 1 base and J by 7 bases, with 8 bases between them. Per germline, CDR1 NSHNY and CDR2 SYGAGN. CDR3 loop: CASSDRDKEVFF. The sequenced part of the CDR3 DNA is TGTGCCAGCAGTGATCGGGACAAAGAAGTCTTC.

With regard to this clone: The gene names given are mouse names. The CDR3 goes on 1 residue after the read ends, and that part is filled in from the germline J gene. V usage is TRBV13-3 and J usage is TRBJ2-4, with D maybe TRBD2 (6 bases). Trimming removed 2 bases at V and 5 bases at J, with 9 bases between. Germline assignment: CDR1 NNHDY and CDR2 SYVADS. The CDR3 is made up of 13 amino acids. CDR3 protein: CASSDWGGNTLYF. Incomplete CDR3 DNA: TGTGCCAGCAGTGACTGGGGTGGAAACACCTTGTAC.

Concerning this clone itself: Gene names refer to mouse genes. The read terminates 1 residue ahead of where the CDR3 ends, so the germline J gene completes it. The V and J genes are TRBV31 and TRBJ1-1; D remains unclear. Germline V gene sequence: CDR1 GKSSPN, CDR2 SITVG. The CDR3 extends over 13 amino acids. Trimming took off 0 bases at V and 3 bases at J, with 8 bases between the two ends. The CDR3 sequence: CAWSLGGDTEVFF. CDR3 DNA (partial): TGTGCCTGGAGTCTAGGAGGAGACACAGAAGTCTTC.

Of note for this clone: The genes and germline here are from mouse. Sequencing ends 1 residue short of the CDR3 end; the germline J gene provides the rest. The chain employs TRBV31 and TRBJ2-5, with D possibly TRBD1 on 6 matching bases. Between the trimmed V and J ends, which lost 1 base and 4 bases, there was a span of 6 bases. The CDR3 totals 12 residues. CDR1 is GKSSPN and CDR2 is SITVG in the germline V gene. Partial CDR3 DNA: TGTGCCTGGAGTCGGACAGAAGACACCCAGTAC. As protein: CAWSRTEDTQY. The entire CDR3 sequence reads CAWSRTEDTQYF.

Worth noting for this clone: The gene symbols are mouse symbols. With the read ending 1 residue before the CDR3 end, the germline J gene is used to fill in that end. The chain combines TRBV13-2 with TRBJ1-3; D remains ambiguous. The CDR3 consists of 12 residues. Germline loops: CDR1 NNHNN, CDR2 SYGAGS (reference sequence). V gave up 0 bases and J gave up 12 bases, with 10 bases separating them. The sequenced part of the CDR3 DNA is TGTGCCAGCGGTGATGGCACCGGGCAGCTCTAT. It yields the protein CASGDGTGQLY. The full CDR3 is CASGDGTGQLYF.

As to this clone: Gene names denote mouse genes. With the read ending 1 residue before the CDR3 end, the germline J gene is used to fill in that end. Different DNA sequences within this sample yield the same CDR3. The chain joins TRBV19 to TRBJ1-1; D gene uncertain. This CDR3 has 12 residues. Trimming took 2 bases from V and 3 from J, leaving 5 bases between them. Germline assignment: CDR1 FNHDT and CDR2 SITEND (reference sequence). CDR3 loop: CASSIGHTEVFF. The CDR3 DNA, read in part, is TGTGCCAGCAGTATTGGACACACAGAAGTCTTC.

As to this clone: Germline and genes: mouse. The read comes to an end 1 residue before the CDR3 does, leaving the germline J gene to fill in the end. The gene calls are TRBV20 and TRBJ2-1; no definite D call. The germline V and J ends were trimmed by 0 bases and 4 bases, with 4 bases remaining between them. The CDR3 has 12 amino acids. Per the germline V gene, CDR1 is GFQATS and CDR2 is STVNSAI. CDR3 sequence reads: CGARDWYAEQFF. CDR3 DNA, as far as it was read: TGTGGTGCTAGGGACTGGTATGCTGAGCAGTTC.

With respect to this clone: Gene names are mouse gene names. The CDR3 end falls 1 residue outside the read, so it is completed with the germline J gene. The chain is built from TRBV19 and TRBJ2-5; D is unclear. The V end was cut by 1 base, the J end by 0 bases, with 6 bases between. The CDR3 extends over 14 amino acids. Germline CDR1 is FNHDT and CDR2 is SITEND (reference sequence). Incomplete CDR3 DNA: TGTGCCAGCAGTATAAGAGATAACCAAGACACCCAGTAC. Translating it yields CASSIRDNQDTQY. The whole CDR3 is CASSIRDNQDTQYF. The entire variable domain, with the rest obtained from reference TRBV19 and TRBJ2-5, is as follows: GGIITQTPKFLIGQEGQKLTLKCQQNFNHDTMYWYRQDSGKGLRLIYYSITENDLQKGDLSEGYDASREKKSSFSLTVTSAQKNEMAVFLCASSIRDNQDTQYFGPGTRLLVL.

In the case of this clone: The gene names here belong to mouse. From the germline J gene comes the end of the CDR3, since the read stops 1 residue before it. The V and J genes are TRBV4 and TRBJ2-2, with TRBD2 matching over 7 bases. This CDR3 has 14 residues. V lost 6 bases, J lost 0 bases, and 1 base stayed unmatched. Looked up from germline, CDR1 is LGHDT and CDR2 is YNNKQL (reference sequence). The part of the CDR3 DNA that was read is TGTGCCAGCAGTTGGGGGGCAAACACCGGGCAGCTCTAC. Protein: CASSWGANTGQLY. The full CDR3 reads CASSWGANTGQLYF.

Concerning this clone: Any gene name here is a mouse gene name. The CDR3 extends 1 residue past the end of the read, so its final part is completed from the germline J gene. The chain is built from TRBV19 and TRBJ2-7, with D tentatively TRBD1 (6 bases). The CDR3 sequence is 15 residues long. Germline CDR1 is FNHDT and CDR2 is SITEND (reference sequence). Trimming removed 4 bases from V and 0 bases from J, with 14 bases in between. CDR3 DNA (partial): TGTGCCAGCAGTCTTCCGGGACAAAGCTCCTATGAACAGTAC. Translation: CASSLPGQSSYEQY. The entire CDR3 reads CASSLPGQSSYEQYF. Full variable domain (rest looked up from reference TRBV19 and TRBJ2-7): GGIITQTPKFLIGQEGQKLTLKCQQNFNHDTMYWYRQDSGKGLRLIYYSITENDLQKGDLSEGYDASREKKSSFSLTVTSAQKNEMAVFLCASSLPGQSSYEQYFGPGTRLTVL.

Concerning this clone: Gene names refer to mouse genes. The read comes to an end 1 residue before the CDR3 does, leaving the germline J gene to fill in the end. The chain has TRBV13-2 and TRBJ2-4; TRBD2 matches 10 bases. Germline lookup yields CDR1 NNHNN and CDR2 SYGAGS (reference sequence). Unmatched junction bases numbered 3, after V lost 2 bases and J lost 0 bases. The CDR3 spans 16 residues. This chain's CDR3 is CASGDWGGLSQNTLYF. Partial CDR3 DNA: TGTGCCAGCGGTGACTGGGGGGGCCTTAGTCAAAACACCTTGTAC.

In regard to this clone: Mouse names are used for the genes. The observed sequence ends 1 residue before the CDR3 terminus, with the missing tail filled in from the germline J gene. The genes are TRBV13-2 and TRBJ2-4; the D gene is possibly TRBD2 (5 bases). Trimming stripped 4 bases from V and 0 bases from J, with 9 bases between. The CDR3 sequence is 14 residues long. The germline V gene has CDR1 NNHNN and CDR2 SYGAGS (reference sequence). CDR3 loop: CASGQGLSQNTLYF. The CDR3 bases that were read are TGTGCCAGCGGTCAAGGACTTAGTCAAAACACCTTGTAC.

As for this clone: All gene names here are mouse names. The DNA ends 1 residue before the CDR3 does, and the rest of the CDR3 is filled in from the germline J gene. The V gene is TRBV13-3, the J gene TRBJ2-5, with 13 positions matching TRBD2. The CDR3 is 14 amino acids. J lost 7 bases, V lost 3 bases, and 2 bases had no gene match. Germline values: CDR1 NNHDY, CDR2 SYVADS. The CDR3 loop is CASSGTGGANTQYF. The part of the CDR3 DNA that was read is TGTGCCAGCAGTGGGACTGGGGGGGCGAACACCCAGTAC. The whole variable domain, filled in from reference TRBV13-3 and TRBJ2-5, reads EAAVTQSPRSKVAVTGGKVTLSCHQTNNHDYMYWYRQDTGHGLRLIHYSYVADSTEKGDIPDGYKASRPSQENFSLILELASLSQTAVYFCASSGTGGANTQYFGPGTRLLVL.